The table lists the clone carrying this T cell receptor beta chain with many counts. Amplification of TCR alpha and beta CDR3 regions from RNA used iRepertoire nested multiplex PCR. TCRdb fed the multiplex PCR reads into MiXCR, producing one record per CDR3 protein. Of 95,000 to 110,000 distinct CDR3 sequences listed, 29% are singletons. These data belong to a study of glioma-infiltrating T cells. Sequenced: glioma tissue, nonneoplastic brain tissue, or PBMCs (not recorded which). The source is a human donor with low-grade glioma or glioblastoma, undergoing nonglioma brain surgery, or in good health (not recorded which).

CDR3 nucleotide sequence: TGCAGTGCCCCCCGGACCAGCGGCGCGAACACTGAAGCTTTCTTT. It codes for CSAPRTSGANTEAFF. This rearrangement joins TRBV20-1 to TRBJ1-1, with D uncertain. Germline V gene lookup returns CDR1 DFQATT and CDR2 SNEGSKA (reference sequence). V lost 6 bases, J lost 1 base, and 18 bases lay in between. This CDR3 is built from 15 residues.